This T cell receptor beta chain was observed in a study of cytomegalovirus exposure and HLA in healthy donors. Study results and limitations: Later analysis identified about 18,000 TCR beta sequences associated with HLA alleles, using a false discovery rate threshold of 0.05.

The CDR3 runs 12 residues. Germline lookup yields CDR1 MDHEN and CDR2 SYDVKM. Unmatched junction bases numbered 3, after V lost 6 bases and J lost 6 bases. PCR was performed using 60 Vbeta and 13 Jbeta primers. Source study methods: In a later analysis, of about 80 million unique beta chains, around 11 million appeared in at least two donors. The protocol was immunoSEQ multiplex PCR, while the TCRdb copy is restricted to in-frame clones and leaves out a portion. V and J calls plus clone size are reproduced from that table; the DNA served to infer D and trimming. The table includes about 190,000 clones, around 86% detected once. Healthy bone marrow donors made up the cohort. In the case of this clone: Its antigen is not known.

This clonotype originated in a man aged 50-59 years in good health and CMV-seronegative. Material: PBMCs. The gene calls are TRBV28 and TRBJ2-3; TRBD1 agrees at 7 bases. The CDR3 coding sequence is TGTGCCAGCAGCCAACAGGGGGATACGCAGTATTTT. This codes for CASSQQGDTQYF.